This is a list of T cell receptor beta chains from one sample in a study of response to subunit inactivated influenza vaccine. TCRdb ran MiXCR on the RT-PCR reads and lists one entry per CDR3 protein. Counted here are roughly 700,000 distinct CDR3 sequences, 15% to 19% occurring once; the ten biggest clones make up approximately 10%. This specimen consisted of PBMCs from blood, obtained approximately 12 days after vaccination. These receptors came from a man aged 50 to 60 who received an inactivated influenza vaccine. The CDR3 runs from the conserved cysteine through the conserved F or W. Each record gives: CDR3 DNA, CDR3 protein, D gene, CDR3 length, clone size, J gene, V gene. A D gene is named only where the DNA matches it firmly. Rows give clone size only sometimes, using once, few, many, or a class for an expanded clone.

TGTGCCAGCAGTTTAGAGGGGCGGATGAACACTGAAGCTTTCTTT	CASSLEGRMNTEAFF	NA	15	NA	TRBJ1-1	TRBV12-3/TRBV12-4
TGTGCCAGCAGCTCGTCTCACGAGCAGTACTTC	CASSSSHEQYF	NA	11	NA	TRBJ2-7	TRBV7-9
TGCAGCGTCCGCCCGACAGGGGGCGAAGGGACCCAGTACTTC	CSVRPTGGEGTQYF	TRBD1	14	NA	TRBJ2-5	TRBV29-1
TGTGCCAGCAGCCTAACTAGTGGGGGGCGCTGGCTCGAGCAGTACTTC	CASSLTSGGRWLEQYF	NA	16	few	TRBJ2-7	TRBV27
TGCAGTGCTAGAGATAGAGGGGTAGCAGATACGCAGTATTTT	CSARDRGVADTQYF	NA	14	many	TRBJ2-3	TRBV20-1
TGTGCCAGCAGCACGGGACTAGCGGGAGGGTCTACGCAGTATTTT	CASSTGLAGGSTQYF	TRBD2	15	NA	TRBJ2-3	TRBV9
TGTGCCAGCAGCCAAGAAGGGCTAGCGGACACCGGGGAGCTGTTTTTT	CASSQEGLADTGELFF	TRBD2	16	few	TRBJ2-2	TRBV3-1
TGTGCCAGCGCGGGGGCCGAAAATCAGCCCCAGCATTTT	CASAGAENQPQHF	NA	13	many	TRBJ1-5	TRBV12-3/TRBV12-4
TGTGCCAGCAGTTCTCATTCTAGCGGGAGGCCCGTCGACGAGCAGTACTTC	CASSSHSSGRPVDEQYF	TRBD2	17	few	TRBJ2-7	TRBV28
TGTGCCAGCAGAGAGACAGGGCCGGGTGAGCAGTTCTTC	CASRETGPGEQFF	TRBD1	13	few	TRBJ2-1	TRBV2
TGTGCCAGCAGTTTAGCAGGGGGCCAACAAGAGACCCAGTACTTC	CASSLAGGQQETQYF	TRBD1	15	once	TRBJ2-5	TRBV27
TGTGCCAGCAGCTTAGAAGGGGGGACAGGGGGAAGCTACACCTTC	CASSLEGGTGGSYTF	TRBD1	15	few	TRBJ1-2	TRBV7-2
TGCAGTGCCCCTTACACCCGGCGGGAGACCCAGTACTTC	CSAPYTRRETQYF	NA	13	NA	TRBJ2-5	TRBV20-1
TGTGCCAGCAGCTCGGGACTAGCGGGTCTACAAGAGACCCAGTACTTC	CASSSGLAGLQETQYF	TRBD2	16	NA	TRBJ2-5	TRBV7-2
TGTGCCAGCAGAGGACTAGCGGGCAACTCCTACGAGCAGTACTTC	CASRGLAGNSYEQYF	TRBD2	15	NA	TRBJ2-7	TRBV11-2
TGTGCCAGCAGCCGTTACATTTGGGCGAGACAGGAGACCCAGTACTTC	CASSRYIWARQETQYF	NA	16	many	TRBJ2-5	TRBV7-2
TGCGCCAGCAGCCCAGGACAGGGACGCACAGATACGCAGTATTTT	CASSPGQGRTDTQYF	TRBD1	15	many	TRBJ2-3	TRBV7-2
TGTGCCAGCAGCTTAGGGGCCGCGGGAGGGTCCCTCAATGAGCAGTTCTTC	CASSLGAAGGSLNEQFF	TRBD2	17	few	TRBJ2-1	TRBV7-8
TGTGCCAGCAGTAAGCGGACCCCTGGAAAGTACTTC	CASSKRTPGKYF	NA	12	NA	TRBJ2-7	TRBV6-2/TRBV6-3
TGCGCCAGCAGCTTCATTAGCGGGAGGACAACAGATACGCAGTATTTT	CASSFISGRTTDTQYF	TRBD2	16	few	TRBJ2-3	TRBV5-1
TGCAGCGTTGCGGGACTAGCGGGAGAGATGGGTAATGAGCAGTTCTTC	CSVAGLAGEMGNEQFF	TRBD2	16	medium-sized	TRBJ2-1	TRBV29-1
TGTGCCAGCAGCTTAATCTGGGGACAGGTACAAGAGACCCAGTACTTC	CASSLIWGQVQETQYF	TRBD1	16	NA	TRBJ2-5	TRBV7-9
TGCAGCGGCGGGACACAGCCTTATGGCTACACCTTC	CSGGTQPYGYTF	NA	12	few	TRBJ1-2	TRBV29-1
TGCAGTGCTAGGGGACTAGCGGGAGAATACGAGCAGTACTTC	CSARGLAGEYEQYF	TRBD2	14	few	TRBJ2-7	TRBV20-1
TGCAGTGCTAGAGATCTGCAGGCGAATCAGCCCCAGCATTTT	CSARDLQANQPQHF	NA	14	few	TRBJ1-5	TRBV20-1
TGTGCCAGCAGCTTAGTCGCGGGGGGGCCATCCGGGGAGCTGTTTTTT	CASSLVAGGPSGELFF	TRBD2	16	few	TRBJ2-2	TRBV7-2
TGTGCCAGCAGCCAAGATTCCGTTGGAATCGGGTATCAAGAAAAACTGTTTTTT	CASSQDSVGIGYQEKLFF	NA	18	NA	TRBJ1-4	TRBV3-1
TGTGCCAGCTCACCAAGGGACCGCGGGGAGCTGTTTTTT	CASSPRDRGELFF	NA	13	NA	TRBJ2-2	TRBV18
TGTGCCACCAGCAGAGATCAGAACACCTACTCTATAGCCAAAAACATTCAGTACTTC	CATSRDQNTYSIAKNIQYF	NA	19	few	TRBJ2-4	TRBV15
TGTGCCAGCAGTAGGGACAGGGGAACGACTGAAGCTTTCTTT	CASSRDRGTTEAFF	TRBD1	14	NA	TRBJ1-1	TRBV6-1
TGCGCCAGCGGCCGGTTGGACAGGGATTCGGCGTACTTC	CASGRLDRDSAYF	TRBD1	13	NA	TRBJ2-7	TRBV5-1
TGTGCCAGCAGCCCTGGGGGTGGCGGGAGTTTATTTGAGCAGTTCTTC	CASSPGGGGSLFEQFF	TRBD2	16	many	TRBJ2-1	TRBV28
TGCGCCGGCAGCTTCCGCAGGGACACTGAAGCTTTCTTT	CAGSFRRDTEAFF	NA	13	NA	TRBJ1-1	TRBV5-1
TGCAGTGCTAGGCACTTGGCTTATAATGAAAAACTGTTTTTT	CSARHLAYNEKLFF	NA	14	NA	TRBJ1-4	TRBV20-1
TGTGCCAGCAGTTTACGGCTAGCGGGGGGGACCTACGAGCAGTACTTC	CASSLRLAGGTYEQYF	TRBD2	16	NA	TRBJ2-7	TRBV28
TGTGCCAGCAGCCAAGTCGCTAGCGGGAGCGGTGTCGTAGGTGGGCAGTTCTTC	CASSQVASGSGVVGGQFF	TRBD2	18	NA	TRBJ2-1	TRBV3-1
TGTGCCAGCACCACGCCTAGTATCTACGAGCAGTACTTC	CASTTPSIYEQYF	NA	13	NA	TRBJ2-7	TRBV28
TGTGCTAGCAGCCGGACAGGCCCGGGGAATGAGCAGTTCTTC	CASSRTGPGNEQFF	TRBD1	14	NA	TRBJ2-1	TRBV7-7
TGTGCCAGCAGCTTAATGGCTCTAGCCTACACAGATACGCAGTATTTT	CASSLMALAYTDTQYF	NA	16	NA	TRBJ2-3	TRBV7-2
TGTGCCAGCAGCCGACAGGGGCCGAACACTGAAGCTTTCTTT	CASSRQGPNTEAFF	TRBD1	14	NA	TRBJ1-1	TRBV6-1
TGTGCCAGCAGCCTGGGCACCCTCTCAGGGACAGATACGCAGTATTTT	CASSLGTLSGTDTQYF	NA	16	few	TRBJ2-3	TRBV9
TGCAGCGTTGAATTCCCGGACAGATTATTAAACTATGGCTACACCTTC	CSVEFPDRLLNYGYTF	NA	16	few	TRBJ1-2	TRBV29-1
TGTGCCAGCAGCCAAGAGGCACAGGGAAACATTCAGTACTTC	CASSQEAQGNIQYF	NA	14	many	TRBJ2-4	TRBV3-1
TGTGCCAGCAGCTTGAGGGGGGGGACAGCGGGCGAGCAGTACTTC	CASSLRGGTAGEQYF	NA	15	NA	TRBJ2-7	TRBV7-2
TGTGCCAGCAGCACGGACAGGGGGCCTAAAAACTATGGCTACACCTTC	CASSTDRGPKNYGYTF	TRBD1	16	many	TRBJ1-2	TRBV7-9
TGCAGCGTTAGCAGTAACAATGAGCAGTTCTTC	CSVSSNNEQFF	NA	11	few	TRBJ2-1	TRBV29-1
TGTGCCAGCAGTTTCATGGGTGGGCCTGAAGCTTTCTTT	CASSFMGGPEAFF	NA	13	few	TRBJ1-1	TRBV12-3/TRBV12-4
TGCGCCAGCAGCTTGGATCCGGGTTTGGGCACTGAAGCTTTCTTT	CASSLDPGLGTEAFF	NA	15	NA	TRBJ1-1	TRBV5-1
TGTGCCAGCAGCCTCTACACCTGGGGAGATACGCAGTATTTT	CASSLYTWGDTQYF	NA	14	NA	TRBJ2-3	TRBV5-8
TGTGCCAGCATAAGTTTAGCGAGCTACACAGATACGCAGTATTTT	CASISLASYTDTQYF	NA	15	NA	TRBJ2-3	TRBV28
TGTGCCAGCAGCACCGGGACCCCGCAAAACATTCAGTACTTC	CASSTGTPQNIQYF	NA	14	NA	TRBJ2-4	TRBV5-6
TGCAGTGCGGAAACTAGCGCCGGGGCGCAGTATTTT	CSAETSAGAQYF	TRBD2	12	NA	TRBJ2-3	TRBV20-1
TGTGCCAGCAGCTTGATTGCTTTAACGGACGGTCAAGAGACCCAGTACTTC	CASSLIALTDGQETQYF	NA	17	NA	TRBJ2-5	TRBV7-2
TGTGCCAGCAGGGGGACGGGTACCTACGAGCAGTACTTC	CASRGTGTYEQYF	NA	13	few	TRBJ2-7	TRBV2
TGTGCCATCAGCCAAGGACTAGCTCCAGAGACCCAGTACTTC	CAISQGLAPETQYF	TRBD2	14	NA	TRBJ2-5	TRBV10-3
TGTGCCAGCAGTTTAAGTGGGATCGGGGAGCTGTTTTTT	CASSLSGIGELFF	NA	13	few	TRBJ2-2	TRBV12-3/TRBV12-4
TGTGCCATCAGTGAGCCAGGGAATCAGCCCCAGCATTTT	CAISEPGNQPQHF	NA	13	few	TRBJ1-5	TRBV10-3
TGTGCCAGCAGTTACTTTGCGGGGGGGCCGGAGACGCAGTATTTT	CASSYFAGGPETQYF	TRBD2	15	NA	TRBJ2-3	TRBV6-5
TGTGCCAGCACAAGACTAGCGGGAACCTACGAGCAGTACTTC	CASTRLAGTYEQYF	TRBD2	14	NA	TRBJ2-7	TRBV2
TGTGCCAGCAGCTTAGCGGGAGTGAGAGATACGCAGTATTTT	CASSLAGVRDTQYF	NA	14	NA	TRBJ2-3	TRBV11-2